The clone carrying this T cell receptor beta chain turned up a few times. This entry belongs to a study of CD8+ T cells in alopecia areata. Extracted from the samples, RNA was reverse transcribed into cDNA to serve as the sequencing template. Using immunoSEQ multiplex PCR, the repertoire was profiled, and TCRdb retains in-frame clones only, with some absent. The table records 80,000 or so clones, approximately 66% of them present only once. The treatment here: oral pan-JAK inhibitor, 5-10 mg twice daily. Looked up from germline, CDR1 is MNHEY and CDR2 is SMNVEV (reference sequence). V trimming: 5 bases; J trimming: 7 bases; junction bases outside the gene matches: 12. This CDR3 has 16 amino acids.

The chain joins TRBV27 to TRBJ2-5, with TRBD2 matching 11 bases. The starting material was CD8+ T cells sorted from blood, obtained at week 24, from a patient treated with tofacitinib. The TCR sequence derives from a human donor with alopecia areata. The CDR3 sequence is CASSPRLAGSSGTQYF. Here the CDR3 DNA reads TGTGCCAGCAGTCCTCGACTAGCGGGGAGTTCGGGGACCCAGTACTTC.